The next 13 T cell receptor beta chains were all read from a single sample in a study of T cell repertoires in cytomegalovirus infection. MiXCR was run by TCRdb on the reads, yielding one entry per CDR3 protein. Of nearly 650,000 distinct CDR3 sequences detected, more than 20% appear once; the ten largest clones hold 6.5% to 10%. Sequencing used CD8+ T cells from PBMCs. The receptors here all came from a human donor in good health (CMV status not recorded). Some clones in this sample may be carry-over from other donors' samples.

This clonotype has a handful of counts. The chain couples TRBV20-1 to TRBJ2-7; 9 positions agree with TRBD2. In germline, CDR1 is DFQATT, CDR2 SNEGSKA (reference sequence). The CDR3 contains 13 residues. Losses at the gene ends were 6 bases for V and 2 bases for J; bases not matched to a gene: 5. The CDR3 loop reads CSANSGGTYEQYF. CDR3 bases: TGCAGTGCGAATAGCGGGGGAACCTACGAGCAGTACTTC.

This clonotype was seen more than once but under ten times. The J gene is TRBJ2-1, the V gene TRBV5-1; 13 bases agree with TRBD2. Looked up from germline, CDR1 is SGHRS and CDR2 is YFSETQ. The CDR3 has 18 amino acids. The V and J ends lost 4 bases and 1 base, in that order; junction bases with no gene match: 8. The CDR3 sequence is CASSEGLAGSRSYNEQFF. CDR3 coding DNA: TGCGCCAGCAGCGAGGGACTAGCGGGGAGCCGATCCTACAATGAGCAGTTCTTC.

The rearrangement joins TRBV15 to TRBJ1-3; perhaps TRBD1 as D (5 bases). This CDR3 spans 15 amino acids. The ends were cut back, 0 bases at V and 7 bases at J, with 13 bases in the middle. The germline V gene has CDR1 LNHNV and CDR2 YYDKDF (reference sequence). CDR3 nucleotides: TGTGCCACCAGCAGAGACGACGGGGGAATGAACACCATATATTTT. This translates into CATSRDDGGMNTIYF.

This clonotype was found many times. CDR3 amino acids: CASSLIDGTGAYNEQFF. DNA of the CDR3: TGTGCCAGCAGTTTAATCGACGGGACAGGGGCCTACAATGAGCAGTTCTTC. The rearrangement joins TRBV12-3 or TRBV12-4 to TRBJ2-1; 10 bases line up with TRBD1. V shed 2 bases, J shed 2 bases, and the junction held 6 bases outside the gene matches. The CDR3 is 17 residues long.

The sample holds many counts of this clonotype. This sequence joins TRBV7-8 and TRBJ2-7; 10 positions agree with TRBD2. Germline V gene data show CDR1 as SGHVS and CDR2 as FQNEAQ. V shed 5 bases, J shed 3 bases, and the junction held 4 bases outside the gene matches. The CDR3 is made up of 14 amino acids. CDR3 coding DNA: TGTGCCAGCAGCCCCACTAGCGGGGACTACGAGCAGTACGTC. As protein: CASSPTSGDYEQYV.

This clonotype was seen many times. The chain joins TRBV7-8 to TRBJ2-7; 8 bases align to TRBD1. V trimming: 1 base; J trimming: 4 bases; junction bases outside the gene matches: 6. CDR3 length equals 15 residues. Per the germline V gene, CDR1 is SGHVS and CDR2 is FQNEAQ. The CDR3 here is CASSLVAGGLYEQYV. The CDR3 DNA reads TGTGCCAGCAGCTTAGTTGCAGGGGGCTTATACGAGCAGTACGTC.

This clonotype showed up just a few times. The V gene is TRBV28, the J gene TRBJ2-7; D is undetermined. V gave up 5 bases and J gave up 5 bases, with 13 bases separating them. The CDR3 runs 13 residues. The germline CDR1 and CDR2 sequences are MDHEN and SYDVKM. The CDR3, as DNA: TGTGCCAGCAGTCCGCTACCCCAAGACGAGCAGTACGTC. As protein: CASSPLPQDEQYV.

This clonotype was recorded many times. The V gene is TRBV7-8, the J gene TRBJ1-1; TRBD1 is a possible D gene (5 bases). The V and J ends lost 0 bases and 4 bases respectively, with 12 bases between them. Germline V CDR1 and CDR2: SGHVS, FQNEAQ. The CDR3 length is 15 residues. CDR3 in amino acids: CASSLAGVTRTEAFF. Here the CDR3 DNA reads TGTGCCAGCAGCTTAGCAGGGGTGACACGCACTGAAGCTTTCTTT.

Remarks on this clonotype: One end of the junction is discordant with germline, which a read error may explain. This sequence joins TRBV28 and TRBJ1-1; D is ambiguous. The CDR3 loop spans 14 amino acids. CDR1 is MDHEN, CDR2 SYDVKM, per germline. DNA of the CDR3: TGTGCCAACAGTCTCCAGTGGGGTTACACTGAAGCTTTCTTT. It yields the protein CANSLQWGYTEAFF.

This clonotype showed up many times. V usage is TRBV7-6 and J usage is TRBJ2-7; maybe TRBD2 (6 bases). The CDR3 totals 14 residues. With 5 bases removed from V and 5 bases from J, the gap between germline ends came to 16 bases. The germline V gene encodes CDR1 SGHVS and CDR2 FNYEAQ. The CDR3 nucleotides read TGTGCCAGCAGCGAGATGGGGGGAGTCGACGAGCAGTACGTC. Translating it yields CASSEMGGVDEQYV.

The J gene is TRBJ2-1, the V gene TRBV6-8; D is possibly TRBD1 or TRBD2 (6 bases each). There are 15 residues in the CDR3. Between the trimmed V and J ends, which lost 7 bases and 2 bases, there was a span of 15 bases. Germline CDR1 reads MNHGY; CDR2 reads SAAAGT. CDR3 region: CASTPEGGPYNEQFF. CDR3 nucleotides: TGTGCCAGCACCCCCGAGGGGGGTCCCTACAATGAGCAGTTCTTC.

The sample holds a few counts of this clonotype. The chain employs TRBV20-1 and TRBJ2-2, with D possibly matching TRBD2 (5 bases). The germline gives CDR1 DFQATT, CDR2 SNEGSKA (reference sequence). V was clipped by 6 bases and J by 3 bases, with 14 bases between them. The CDR3 has 14 residues. The CDR3 is CSALRELYTGELFF. DNA for the CDR3: TGCAGTGCCTTAAGGGAGCTTTACACCGGGGAGCTGTTTTTT.

In its sample, this clonotype was seen many times. The chain has TRBV6-5 and TRBJ2-2, with 9 bases matching TRBD1. Germline CDR1 is MNHEY and CDR2 is SVGAGI. With 6 bases clipped from V and 5 bases from J, the junction kept 7 bases outside the gene matches. The length of the CDR3 is 15 residues. CDR3 nucleotide sequence: TGTGCCAGCAGCCTGGGACAGGGATATACCGGGGAGCTGTTTTTT. The encoded protein is CASSLGQGYTGELFF.